These T cell receptor beta chains were read from a single sample in a study of blood T cell repertoires in COVID-19. Only in-frame clones appear in the TCRdb table, and some are missing; sequencing was by immunoSEQ multiplex PCR. The sample has over 100,000 clones, roughly 83% seen once. Sequenced: peripheral blood. The receptors stem from a woman in her 70s with acute or convalescent COVID-19. Both conserved end residues are part of each CDR3. D genes are given only for firm matches. Clone size appears in some rows only: once, few, many, or a class for an expanded clone.

j_gene: TRBJ1-1
v_gene: TRBV7-3
d_gene: .
abundance: .
CDR3nt: TGTGCCAGCAGCCGGCTCAAGACAGGCAACACTGAAGCTTTCTTT
CDR3aa: CASSRLKTGNTEAFF

j_gene: TRBJ1-5
v_gene: TRBV19
d_gene: TRBD1
abundance: .
CDR3nt: TGTGCCAGTAGTTCGACAGGGGGGTTTAATCAGCCCCAGCATTTT
CDR3aa: CASSSTGGFNQPQHF

j_gene: TRBJ2-3
v_gene: TRBV27
d_gene: TRBD2
abundance: .
CDR3nt: TGTGCCAGCAGTTTAGCGGGAGAGATGACTACGCAGTATTTT
CDR3aa: CASSLAGEMTTQYF

j_gene: TRBJ1-1
v_gene: TRBV5-5
d_gene: .
abundance: once
CDR3nt: TGTGCCAGCAGCTTGAGTTGGAGTAACACTGAAGCTTTCTTT
CDR3aa: CASSLSWSNTEAFF

j_gene: TRBJ2-3
v_gene: TRBV7-3
d_gene: .
abundance: .
CDR3nt: TGTGCCAGCAGCCCCGCCTCGGGGTATGATACGCAGTATTTT
CDR3aa: CASSPASGYDTQYF

j_gene: TRBJ2-5
v_gene: TRBV4-1
d_gene: TRBD2
abundance: .
CDR3nt: TGCGCCAGCAGCCAAGAGTGGACTAGCGGGGGACAAGAGACCCAGTACTTC
CDR3aa: CASSQEWTSGGQETQYF

j_gene: TRBJ1-2
v_gene: TRBV14
d_gene: TRBD1
abundance: .
CDR3nt: TGTGCCAGCAGCCAAGATGGGACAGTCTTTGGCTACACCTTC
CDR3aa: CASSQDGTVFGYTF

j_gene: TRBJ1-2
v_gene: TRBV4-1
d_gene: .
abundance: .
CDR3nt: TGCGCCAGCAGCCAAGGACAGCAGGTGTGGGGCTACACCTTC
CDR3aa: CASSQGQQVWGYTF

j_gene: TRBJ1-5
v_gene: TRBV24-1
d_gene: TRBD1
abundance: .
CDR3nt: TGTGCCACCAGCGAACAGGGGTCGAATCAGCCCCAGCATTTT
CDR3aa: CATSEQGSNQPQHF

j_gene: TRBJ2-1
v_gene: TRBV11-1
d_gene: TRBD2
abundance: .
CDR3nt: TGTGCCAGCAGCTTAAGAAGCGGGGGGGCCCCTGAGCAGTTCTTC
CDR3aa: CASSLRSGGAPEQFF

j_gene: TRBJ2-3
v_gene: TRBV7-8
d_gene: TRBD1
abundance: .
CDR3nt: TGTGCCAGCAGCTTATCGGGACAGGGGGCGCGCGGCACAGATACGCAGTATTTT
CDR3aa: CASSLSGQGARGTDTQYF

j_gene: TRBJ1-5
v_gene: TRBV6-5
d_gene: .
abundance: .
CDR3nt: TGTGCCAGCAGTTACTTAGGGGCTCCCGCCCAGCATTTT
CDR3aa: CASSYLGAPAQHF

j_gene: TRBJ2-7
v_gene: TRBV9
d_gene: TRBD1
abundance: .
CDR3nt: TGTGCCAGCAGCGTAGGCGGGACAGGGGGCACCTACGAGCAGTACTTC
CDR3aa: CASSVGGTGGTYEQYF

j_gene: TRBJ2-1
v_gene: TRBV13
d_gene: .
abundance: .
CDR3nt: TGTGCCAGCAGCTTAGGGTCAGTAAAGAATGAGCAGTTCTTC
CDR3aa: CASSLGSVKNEQFF

j_gene: TRBJ1-1
v_gene: TRBV10-1
d_gene: .
abundance: .
CDR3nt: TGCGCCAGCAGTGAGTCCTCAGGGAGGGGGAACCTAAACACTGAAGCTTTCTTT
CDR3aa: CASSESSGRGNLNTEAFF

j_gene: TRBJ2-5
v_gene: TRBV6-4
d_gene: TRBD2
abundance: .
CDR3nt: TGTGCCAGCAGTGAAACTAGCGGGGGCCCCCAGTACTTC
CDR3aa: CASSETSGGPQYF

j_gene: TRBJ2-3
v_gene: TRBV5-1
d_gene: .
abundance: .
CDR3nt: TGCGCCAGCAGCTTGGCGGGGGTTAGCACAGATACGCAGTATTTT
CDR3aa: CASSLAGVSTDTQYF

j_gene: TRBJ2-7
v_gene: TRBV28
d_gene: .
abundance: .
CDR3nt: TGTGCCAGCCCTGGGACTGATTCCTACGAGCAGTACTTC
CDR3aa: CASPGTDSYEQYF

j_gene: TRBJ2-3
v_gene: TRBV27
d_gene: TRBD2
abundance: .
CDR3nt: TGTGCCAGCAATCTAGCGGGAGGGCCTATTAGGACAGATACGCAGTATTTT
CDR3aa: CASNLAGGPIRTDTQYF

j_gene: TRBJ1-4
v_gene: TRBV4-2
d_gene: .
abundance: .
CDR3nt: TGTGCCAGCAGCCAAGCACAGGGATCGGTTGAAAAACTGTTTTTT
CDR3aa: CASSQAQGSVEKLFF

j_gene: TRBJ2-7
v_gene: TRBV12-5
d_gene: .
abundance: .
CDR3nt: TGTGCTAGTGGTTCCGGGACTTCCCTCTCCTACGAGCAGTACTTC
CDR3aa: CASGSGTSLSYEQYF

j_gene: TRBJ2-3
v_gene: TRBV7-2
d_gene: TRBD1
abundance: .
CDR3nt: TGTGCCAGCAGCTCCACAGGGGACCGCACAGATACGCAGTATTTT
CDR3aa: CASSSTGDRTDTQYF

j_gene: TRBJ1-1
v_gene: TRBV29-1
d_gene: .
abundance: .
CDR3nt: TGCAGCGTTGTACAAGGGGCCACTGAAGCTTTCTTT
CDR3aa: CSVVQGATEAFF

j_gene: TRBJ1-1
v_gene: TRBV6-6
d_gene: TRBD1
abundance: .
CDR3nt: TGTGCCAGCAGAAAGGAGGACAGGATGAACACTGAAGCTTTCTTT
CDR3aa: CASRKEDRMNTEAFF